Presented here are 29 T cell receptor beta chains from one specimen sequenced in a study of CXCR3-negative and CXCR3-positive naive CD8 T cells (dated by TCRdb to between 2018 and 2021). The reads were generated on a NextSeq 550. The Human TCR Profiling Kit (MiLaboratory) was used to prepare UMI-labeled 5' RACE TRB cDNA libraries. After TCRdb reprocessed the reads, each CDR3 protein sequence was kept as one row, without DNA. The table for this sample shows over 80,000 distinct CDR3 sequences. Around 1.4% of the sample goes to the ten largest clones. Sequenced: naive CXCR3- CD8+ T cells from blood. In the paper's terms, the cell subset or site label means: CD45RO-CCR7+CD27+CD95- naive CD8+ T cells lacking CXCR3 (TNR3-). Source of these receptors: a human donor in good health. Some clones in this sample may be carry-over from other donors' samples.

V gene TRBV19 combines with J gene TRBJ2-7; there is no DNA to check the TCRdb D call of TRBD1. Per the germline V gene, CDR1 is LNHDA and CDR2 is SQIVND (reference sequence). This CDR3 region has 15 residues. CDR3 loop: CASSRLWTGADEQYF.

The chain's CDR3 is CASSLAARGVEQFF. The gene calls are TRBV5-1 and TRBJ2-1; TCRdb lists TRBD2, though no DNA is available to test this call. CDR3 size: 14 residues. Germline CDR1 reads SGHRS; CDR2 reads YFSETQ.

The chain employs TRBV9 and TRBJ2-5. Germline lookup yields CDR1 SGDLS and CDR2 YYNGEE. This CDR3 has 12 residues. This CDR3 is CASSVYGETQYF.

V usage is TRBV6-6 and J usage is TRBJ2-3; TCRdb calls TRBD1, which cannot be checked without DNA. CDR3 length: 19 residues. CDR1 is MNHNY, CDR2 SVGAGI, per germline (reference sequence). The CDR3 sequence: CASSYSWGPREVGTDTQYF.

CDR3 sequence: CASSRQGTLDNEQFF. This chain links TRBV6-2 or TRBV6-3 with TRBJ2-1; TCRdb's D call of TRBD1 is untestable without DNA. Germline-derived CDR1 and CDR2 are MNHEY and SVGEGT. CDR3 length equals 15 residues.

The chain links TRBV7-9 to TRBJ2-1; lacking DNA, the TRBD1 call made by TCRdb goes unchecked. CDR1 is SEHNR and CDR2 is FQNEAQ in the germline V gene (reference sequence). CDR3 length: 16 amino acids. The CDR3 loop reads CASSAPGQLSYNEQFF.

This sequence joins TRBV7-9 and TRBJ2-7; TCRdb calls TRBD2, which cannot be checked without DNA. This CDR3 has 15 residues. CDR1 and CDR2 from the germline V gene are SEHNR and FQNEAQ (reference sequence). CDR3 sequence reads: CASMPSGMPPYEQYF.

CDR3 protein: CASSPRGLAGPTYEQYF. The chain employs TRBV27 and TRBJ2-7; there is no DNA to check the TCRdb D call of TRBD2. The CDR3 totals 17 residues. The V gene's germline CDR1 is MNHEY and CDR2 SMNVEV (reference sequence).

This chain joins TRBV12-3 or TRBV12-4 and TRBJ1-2; TCRdb names TRBD1, which stays unverified in the absence of DNA. The CDR3 totals 19 residues. CDR3 protein: CASSPLPGETASANYGYTF.

The V call is TRBV5-5, the J call TRBJ2-5; TCRdb reports TRBD2, a call that lacks DNA to check it against. This CDR3 is 15 amino acids long. Germline V gene lookup returns CDR1 SGHKS and CDR2 YYEKEE (reference sequence). The CDR3 here is CASSLAAGGRETQYF.

The genes are TRBV29-1 and TRBJ2-1. The CDR3 consists of 12 residues. Germline CDR1 is SQVTM and CDR2 is ANQGSEA. The CDR3: CSVESSYNEQFF.

The gene calls are TRBV24-1 and TRBJ1-5; there is no DNA to check the TCRdb D call of TRBD1. This CDR3 spans 20 amino acids. The V gene's germline CDR1 is KGHDR and CDR2 SFDVKD. CDR3 residues: CATSDAAFSPVLYSNQPQHF.

The chain links TRBV28 to TRBJ2-1. CDR1 MDHEN and CDR2 SYDVKM come from the germline V gene. The CDR3 is 16 residues long. The CDR3 sequence is CASSYTLSSSYNEQFF.

The rearrangement joins TRBV4-3 to TRBJ2-3; there is no DNA to check the TCRdb D call of TRBD1. Germline V CDR1 and CDR2: LGHNA, YSLEER. This CDR3 spans 16 amino acids. CDR3: CASSQDPQGPTDTQYF.

The chain combines TRBV7-3 with TRBJ2-7; TCRdb gives TRBD1 as the D gene, but with no DNA this cannot be confirmed. Germline CDR1 SGHTA, CDR2 FQGTGA. CDR3 length: 11 residues. The CDR3 sequence: CASIHPLRQYF.

The chain uses TRBV7-9 and TRBJ2-1; with no DNA, the TCRdb D assignment of TRBD1 cannot be verified. Germline loops: CDR1 SEHNR, CDR2 FQNEAQ (reference sequence). The CDR3 runs to 14 residues. The CDR3 sequence: CASSLAAPLNEQFF.

This chain uses TRBV9 with TRBJ2-7; checking the TCRdb D call of TRBD1 is not possible without DNA. Germline assignment: CDR1 SGDLS and CDR2 YYNGEE. The CDR3 contains 12 residues. The CDR3 spells CASSGTGDEQYF. The full variable domain, in which reference TRBV9 and TRBJ2-7 provide the parts outside the CDR3, is DSGVTQTPKHLITATGQRVTLRCSPRSGDLSVYWYQQSLDQGLQFLIQYYNGEERAKGNILERFSAQQFPDLHSELNLSSLELGDSALYFCASSGTGDEQYFGPGTRLTVT.

The chain carries TRBV5-1 and TRBJ2-5; TCRdb's D gene call, TRBD1, goes unchecked for lack of DNA. CDR1 is SGHRS, CDR2 YFSETQ, per germline. The CDR3 consists of 16 residues. This chain's CDR3 is CASSLGDNSYQETQYF.

The chain joins TRBV29-1 to TRBJ2-7; TCRdb selects TRBD1, and the lack of DNA leaves this call unchecked. The germline gives CDR1 SQVTM, CDR2 ANQGSEA. The length of the CDR3 is 14 residues. CDR3 loop: CSVDGDRGSYEQYF.

The J gene is TRBJ2-5, the V gene TRBV19; as DNA is missing, the TRBD1 call by TCRdb cannot be tested. There are 12 residues in the CDR3. From germline, CDR1 is LNHDA and CDR2 SQIVND (reference sequence). The CDR3: CASRQGAETQYF.

The genes are TRBV7-7 and TRBJ2-7; checking the TCRdb D call of TRBD1 is not possible without DNA. Germline CDR1 SSHAT, CDR2 FNYEAQ (reference sequence). The CDR3 has 14 residues. The CDR3 protein is CASSPGVGVYEQYF. The whole variable domain, remainder taken from reference TRBV7-7 and TRBJ2-7, is GAGVSQSPRYKVTKRGQDVTLRCDPISSHATLYWYQQALGQGPEFLTYFNYEAQPDKSGLPSDRFSAERPEGSISTLTIQRTEQRDSAMYRCASSPGVGVYEQYFGPGTRLTVT.

V usage is TRBV5-6 and J usage is TRBJ2-7; with no DNA, the TCRdb D assignment of TRBD1 cannot be verified. Germline loops: CDR1 SGHDT, CDR2 YYEEEE. The CDR3 is made up of 12 amino acids. CDR3 loop: CASSQGSVEQYF.

The chain recombines TRBV24-1 with TRBJ2-1. The CDR3 is 13 residues long. In germline, CDR1 is KGHDR, CDR2 SFDVKD. The chain's CDR3 is CATSDPRWNEQFF.

The V gene is TRBV14, the J gene TRBJ2-5; TCRdb's D call of TRBD1 is untestable without DNA. The CDR3 is made up of 17 amino acids. CDR1 and CDR2 from the germline V gene are SGHDN and FVKESK. The chain's CDR3 is CASSQDPRGPLQETQYF.

The chain's CDR3 is CSVRARDGSANTEAFF. V is TRBV29-1 and J is TRBJ1-1. The CDR3 is 16 residues long. CDR1 is SQVTM and CDR2 is ANQGSEA in the germline V gene.

This chain connects TRBV12-3 or TRBV12-4 to TRBJ2-3; TCRdb calls TRBD1, which cannot be checked without DNA. CDR3 length equals 15 residues. The CDR3 sequence: CASSPGTASTDTQYF.

The chain couples TRBV4-3 to TRBJ1-2; TCRdb lists TRBD1, though no DNA is available to test this call. The CDR3 has 15 amino acids. The V gene's germline CDR1 is LGHNA and CDR2 YSLEER. The CDR3 is CASSQDVPGGDGYTF.

The rearrangement links TRBV2 to TRBJ2-7; TCRdb outputs TRBD1, but without DNA this stays unchecked. This CDR3 is built from 15 residues. Germline V gene sequence: CDR1 SNHLY, CDR2 FYNNEI. The CDR3 region is CASRADGDGSYEQYF. The whole variable domain, remainder taken from reference TRBV2 and TRBJ2-7, is EPEVTQTPSHQVTQMGQEVILRCVPISNHLYFYWYRQILGQKVEFLVSFYNNEISEKSEIFDDQFSVERPDGSNFTLKIRSTKLEDSAMYFCASRADGDGSYEQYFGPGTRLTVT.

The rearrangement links TRBV7-3 to TRBJ2-3; TCRdb's assignment of TRBD2 cannot be checked, as there is no DNA. CDR1 is SGHTA, CDR2 FQGTGA, per germline. CDR3 size: 14 residues. The chain's CDR3 is CASSSGTFTDTQYF.